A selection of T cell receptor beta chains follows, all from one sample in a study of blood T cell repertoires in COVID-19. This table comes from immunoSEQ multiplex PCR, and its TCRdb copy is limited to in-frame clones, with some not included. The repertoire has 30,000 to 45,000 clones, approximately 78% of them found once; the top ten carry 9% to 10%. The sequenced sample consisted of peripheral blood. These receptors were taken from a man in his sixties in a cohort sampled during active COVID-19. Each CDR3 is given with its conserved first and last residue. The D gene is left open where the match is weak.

CDR3: CACSGTGVEKLFF
D: TRBD1
V: TRBV30
J: TRBJ1-4

CDR3: CASSIGTGLGEKLFF
D: TRBD1
V: TRBV19
J: TRBJ1-4

CDR3: CASLLGSEQYF
D: .
V: TRBV2
J: TRBJ2-7

CDR3: CSTQSGNYNEQFF
D: TRBD2
V: TRBV29-1
J: TRBJ2-1

CDR3: CASSPGSSQETQYF
D: .
V: TRBV5-1
J: TRBJ2-5

CDR3: CASSLDTAKNIQYF
D: .
V: TRBV7-9
J: TRBJ2-4

CDR3: CASSWRPYEQYF
D: .
V: TRBV12-3/TRBV12-4
J: TRBJ2-7

CDR3: CAISPGLGSYEQYF
D: TRBD2
V: TRBV10-3
J: TRBJ2-7

CDR3: CASSLGQSYGYTF
D: .
V: TRBV5-6
J: TRBJ1-2

CDR3: CATSRSLAGSYNEQFF
D: TRBD2
V: TRBV15
J: TRBJ2-1

CDR3: CAWGPGTGGGYEQFF
D: TRBD1
V: TRBV30
J: TRBJ2-1

CDR3: CALRGQGRTEAFF
D: TRBD1
V: TRBV28
J: TRBJ1-1

CDR3: CASSTSGLAKNIQYF
D: .
V: TRBV19
J: TRBJ2-4

CDR3: CASSSTGGSTDTQYF
D: TRBD1
V: TRBV11-2
J: TRBJ2-3

CDR3: CASSPMGSGSTDTQYF
D: .
V: TRBV5-1
J: TRBJ2-3

CDR3: CAWSTGLAGEEQYF
D: TRBD2
V: TRBV30
J: TRBJ2-7

CDR3: CASMGERANTGELFF
D: .
V: TRBV28
J: TRBJ2-2

CDR3: CASSLAPGNTIYF
D: .
V: TRBV12-3/TRBV12-4
J: TRBJ1-3

CDR3: CASSHGDQGTQYF
D: .
V: TRBV3-1/TRBV3-2
J: TRBJ2-5

CDR3: CASSLAQEKIGQYF
D: .
V: TRBV5-6
J: TRBJ2-7

CDR3: CAWTQAEGRAFF
D: .
V: TRBV30
J: TRBJ1-1

CDR3: CAGTSGVYNSPLHF
D: .
V: TRBV6-6
J: TRBJ1-6

CDR3: CASSQYRDRGNTQYF
D: TRBD1
V: TRBV11-2
J: TRBJ2-3

CDR3: CASSLRLAGGIQETQYF
D: TRBD2
V: TRBV7-2
J: TRBJ2-5

CDR3: CASSLTGQGRKAQHF
D: TRBD1
V: TRBV5-6
J: TRBJ1-5

CDR3: CASSYSTSASYEQYF
D: TRBD2
V: TRBV6-6
J: TRBJ2-7

CDR3: CASSLTGPNTEAFF
D: .
V: TRBV3-1/TRBV3-2
J: TRBJ1-1

CDR3: CASSLDYGATNEKLFF
D: .
V: TRBV7-8
J: TRBJ1-4

CDR3: CASSPGTVYGYTF
D: TRBD1
V: TRBV27
J: TRBJ1-2

CDR3: CASSEPPGSYEQYF
D: .
V: TRBV5-6
J: TRBJ2-7

CDR3: CASSPRRQGMGAGNTIYF
D: TRBD1
V: TRBV18
J: TRBJ1-3

CDR3: CASSPRDSYEQYF
D: TRBD1
V: TRBV18
J: TRBJ2-7

CDR3: CASSLGQYTGELFF
D: .
V: TRBV7-2
J: TRBJ2-2

CDR3: CASSGGGANYGYTF
D: .
V: TRBV5-4
J: TRBJ1-2

CDR3: CASSQVGRGAGNTIYF
D: .
V: TRBV14
J: TRBJ1-3

CDR3: CASSQPGLNYGYTF
D: .
V: TRBV3-1/TRBV3-2
J: TRBJ1-2

CDR3: CAISERGEAFF
D: .
V: TRBV10-3
J: TRBJ1-1

CDR3: CSVTGQGNTEAFF
D: TRBD1
V: TRBV29-1
J: TRBJ1-1

CDR3: CASRAPIPNEKLFF
D: .
V: TRBV2
J: TRBJ1-4

CDR3: CASSSGGETDTQYF
D: TRBD1
V: TRBV6-5
J: TRBJ2-3

CDR3: CASSSGDGYTF
D: .
V: TRBV18
J: TRBJ1-2

CDR3: CAWSEGGGSYEQYF
D: .
V: TRBV30
J: TRBJ2-7